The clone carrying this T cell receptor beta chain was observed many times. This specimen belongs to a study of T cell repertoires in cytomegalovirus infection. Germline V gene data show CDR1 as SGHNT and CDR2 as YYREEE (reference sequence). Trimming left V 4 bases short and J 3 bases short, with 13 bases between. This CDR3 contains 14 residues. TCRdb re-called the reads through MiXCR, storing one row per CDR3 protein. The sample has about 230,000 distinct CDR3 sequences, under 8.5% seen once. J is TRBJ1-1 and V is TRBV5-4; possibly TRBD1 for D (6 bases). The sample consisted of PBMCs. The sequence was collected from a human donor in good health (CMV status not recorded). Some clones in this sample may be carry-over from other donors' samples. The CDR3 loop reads CASSARGGHTEAFF. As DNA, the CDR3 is TGTGCCAGCAGCGCCCGGGGGGGGCACACTGAAGCTTTCTTT.